The 32 T cell receptor beta chains below were found in one sample sequenced in a study of blood T cell repertoires in COVID-19. Sequencing was performed with immunoSEQ multiplex PCR; in TCRdb, only in-frame clones are kept and a portion is missing. Of 200,000 to 250,000 clones detected, around nine tenths appear once; the ten largest clones hold approximately 0.8%. Sequenced input: peripheral blood. These receptors were taken from a man aged 25-40 years with COVID-19, enrolled during active disease.

This chain uses TRBV2 with TRBJ2-7; the match to TRBD2 covers 9 bases. This CDR3 spans 14 amino acids. Germline V lookup: CDR1 SNHLY, CDR2 FYNNEI. V was pared by 2 bases and J by 2 bases, with 1 base of the junction left unmatched. The CDR3 nucleotides read TGTGCCAGCAGTGAACTAGCGGGGACCTACGAGCAGTACTTC. Residues: CASSELAGTYEQYF.

The V call is TRBV7-6, the J call TRBJ1-2; TRBD1 aligns across 12 bases. The ends lost 5 bases at V and 7 bases at J; junction bases unmatched: 11. Germline V gene sequence: CDR1 SGHVS, CDR2 FNYEAQ. The CDR3 totals 16 residues. The CDR3 sequence: CASSPTGGQGALGYTF. In nucleotides, the CDR3 is TGTGCCAGCAGCCCTACTGGGGGACAGGGGGCGCTTGGCTACACCTTC.

The gene calls are TRBV10-3 and TRBJ2-7; 7 bases line up with TRBD1. The CDR3 runs to 12 residues. V trimming: 9 bases; J trimming: 7 bases; junction bases outside the gene matches: 9. CDR1 is ENHRY and CDR2 is SYGVKD in the germline V gene. The DNA for the CDR3 is TGTGCCATGGCTACAACAGGGGAAGAGCAGTACTTC. Protein: CAMATTGEEQYF.

The genes are TRBV5-1 and TRBJ1-2; 7 positions match TRBD1. The CDR3 has 13 amino acids. Trimming removed 4 bases from V and 2 bases from J; junction bases left unmatched: 2. From germline, CDR1 is SGHRS and CDR2 YFSETQ. The CDR3, as DNA: TGCGCCAGCAGCCCGGGACAGAACTATGGCTACACCTTC. It specifies CASSPGQNYGYTF.

V is TRBV9 and J is TRBJ1-1, with TRBD1 matching over 9 bases. The CDR3 sequence is 15 residues long. With V trimmed by 3 bases and J by 3 bases, 6 bases remained unmatched. Germline CDR1 is SGDLS and CDR2 is YYNGEE. CDR3 sequence: CASSGTGGTDTEAFF. The CDR3 nucleotides read TGTGCCAGCAGCGGAACAGGGGGCACGGACACTGAAGCTTTCTTT.

In this sample, this clone turned up once. V is TRBV30 and J is TRBJ2-3; the match to TRBD2 covers 7 bases. Germline V gene lookup returns CDR1 GTSNPN and CDR2 SVGIG (reference sequence). CDR3 size: 15 residues. The J segment lost 1 base and the V segment lost 4 bases, leaving 8 bases of the junction unmatched. CDR3 protein: CAWTGGGLGTDTQYF. The CDR3 nucleotides read TGTGCCTGGACGGGAGGCGGCCTCGGCACAGATACGCAGTATTTT.

The chain has TRBV5-1 and TRBJ1-1, with 8 bases fitting TRBD1. V gave up 4 bases and J gave up 3 bases; unmatched junction bases: 8. Germline V gene data show CDR1 as SGHRS and CDR2 as YFSETQ. The CDR3 loop spans 15 amino acids. CDR3 loop: CASSVQGALHTEAFF. As DNA, the CDR3 is TGCGCCAGCAGCGTGCAGGGGGCACTTCACACTGAAGCTTTCTTT.

The rearrangement uses TRBV13 and TRBJ2-1; TRBD1 matches 8 bases. The germline V gene has CDR1 PRHDT and CDR2 FYEKMQ (reference sequence). CDR3 size: 16 residues. V trimming: 2 bases; J trimming: 3 bases; junction bases outside the gene matches: 6. The CDR3 sequence is CASSLYRDRYYNEQFF. CDR3 sequence (DNA): TGTGCCAGCAGCTTATACCGGGACAGGTACTACAATGAGCAGTTCTTC.

This clone was found once. The V and J genes are TRBV12-3 or TRBV12-4 and TRBJ1-1; no reliable D call. Trimming pared 3 bases from V and 4 bases from J, leaving 6 bases between. The CDR3 has 12 amino acids. CDR3 sequence: CASSLSGTEAFF. The CDR3 DNA is TGTGCCAGCAGTTTGAGCGGCACTGAAGCTTTCTTT.

The chain employs TRBV18 and TRBJ2-7; D ambiguous. This CDR3 is 14 amino acids long. Trimming removed 1 base at V and 1 base at J, with 8 bases between. The germline V gene encodes CDR1 KGHSH and CDR2 LQKENI. The CDR3 DNA sequence: TGTGCCAGCTCACCACGGTCGGAGTCCTACGAGCAGTACTTC. Residues: CASSPRSESYEQYF.

This clone was seen a few times. The V call is TRBV4-1, the J call TRBJ2-2; D not resolved. V gave up 3 bases and J gave up 7 bases, with 6 bases separating them. Germline CDR1 reads MGHRA; CDR2 reads YSYEKL. The length of the CDR3 is 12 residues. The CDR3 DNA reads as TGCGCCAGCAGCCAGTTACTCGGGGAGCTGTTTTTT. Translated: CASSQLLGELFF.

The chain employs TRBV24-1 and TRBJ2-1, with no clear D. This CDR3 has 15 residues. Germline loops: CDR1 KGHDR, CDR2 SFDVKD. V lost 4 bases and J lost 5, with 14 bases in between. The CDR3 reads CATSDQADFNNEQFF. The DNA of the CDR3 is TGTGCCACCAGTGACCAGGCAGATTTCAACAATGAGCAGTTCTTC.

The V and J genes are TRBV24-1 and TRBJ2-1; weak D call: TRBD2 (5 bases). There are 14 residues in the CDR3. Trimming took 4 bases from V and 8 from J, leaving 14 bases between them. Germline V CDR1 and CDR2: KGHDR, SFDVKD. CDR3 nucleotide sequence: TGTGCCACCAGTGACCCAGGAGGCTCGGATGAGCAGTTCTTC. It encodes CATSDPGGSDEQFF.

This sequence joins TRBV27 and TRBJ2-5, with a possible D match to TRBD1 (6 bases). The CDR3 has 14 amino acids. Germline V CDR1 and CDR2: MNHEY, SMNVEV (reference sequence). The V gene lost 0 bases and the J gene lost 5 bases, with 10 bases spanning the gap. The CDR3 reads CASSLSSGVETQYF. CDR3 DNA: TGTGCCAGCAGTTTATCATCAGGGGTCGAGACCCAGTACTTC.

The V call is TRBV7-2, the J call TRBJ1-6; 9 nucleotides align to TRBD1. V dropped 5 bases and J dropped 7; count of bases not matched to a gene: 12. Germline CDR1 and CDR2: SGHTA and FQGNSA. This CDR3 is 17 amino acids long. The CDR3 DNA sequence: TGTGCCAGCAGCCCGGGGGGGACACAGGGGGCCAATTCACCCCTCCACTTT. Protein: CASSPGGTQGANSPLHF.

Comments on this clone: At the DNA level, this CDR3 is encoded by other sequences in the same sample as well. CDR3 bases: TGCGCCAGCAGCCAGACTGGGACAGGGGGGTCCAACACCGGGGAGCTGTTTTTT. Its protein is CASSQTGTGGSNTGELFF. The chain combines TRBV4-1 with TRBJ2-2, with 11 bases lining up with TRBD1. Losses at the gene ends were 3 bases for V and 2 bases for J; bases not matched to a gene: 8. The CDR3 totals 18 residues. The germline V gene has CDR1 MGHRA and CDR2 YSYEKL.

The chain links TRBV6-5 to TRBJ2-7; TRBD2 aligns across 7 bases. The CDR3 loop spans 15 amino acids. V shed 6 bases, J shed 0 bases, and the junction held 8 bases outside the gene matches. Germline CDR1 and CDR2: MNHEY and SVGAGI. CDR3 sequence (DNA): TGTGCCAGCAGCCAAGCGGGGCGATACTCCTACGAGCAGTACTTC. Its protein product is CASSQAGRYSYEQYF.

The chain has TRBV6-6 and TRBJ1-2; 10 bases align to TRBD1. The V gene's germline CDR1 is MNHNY and CDR2 SVGAGI (reference sequence). This CDR3 has 15 amino acids. The J segment lost 2 bases and the V segment lost 2 bases, leaving 2 bases of the junction unmatched. CDR3 protein: CASSYGTGENYGYTF. CDR3 DNA: TGTGCCAGCAGTTACGGGACAGGGGAGAACTATGGCTACACCTTC.

V usage is TRBV4-2 and J usage is TRBJ2-7, with a weak D call TRBD2 (5 bases). Germline loops: CDR1 LGHNA, CDR2 YNFKEQ. V was clipped by 0 bases and J by 7 bases, with 19 bases between them. The CDR3 is 16 amino acids. Here the CDR3 DNA reads TGTGCCAGCAGCCAAGAAGAGGGAAGGGCGGATAGGGAGCAGTACTTC. The encoded protein is CASSQEEGRADREQYF.

The chain employs TRBV28 and TRBJ2-7; possibly TRBD1 for D (6 bases). Germline V gene lookup returns CDR1 MDHEN and CDR2 SYDVKM. Trimming removed 5 bases at V and 4 bases at J, with 9 bases between. The CDR3 loop spans 12 amino acids. The chain's CDR3 is CASSIQGYEQYF. CDR3 nucleotides: TGTGCCAGCAGTATACAGGGTTACGAGCAGTACTTC.

This chain joins TRBV4-1 and TRBJ2-7; tentative D call: TRBD1 (6 bases). Germline assignment: CDR1 MGHRA and CDR2 YSYEKL. This CDR3 region has 17 residues. The V end was cut by 0 bases, the J end by 6 bases, with 21 bases between. The CDR3 here is CASSQDKGVAGVSEQYF. In nucleotides, the CDR3 is TGCGCCAGCAGCCAAGATAAGGGGGTAGCCGGAGTTTCCGAGCAGTACTTC.

The chain carries TRBV6-5 and TRBJ1-5; D call uncertain. The CDR3 covers 14 residues. Germline V gene lookup returns CDR1 MNHEY and CDR2 SVGAGI. The V end was cut by 8 bases, the J end by 2 bases, with 13 bases between. The CDR3 DNA follows: TGTGCCAGCGATGCTACACAGCGCAATCAGCCCCAGCATTTT. It specifies CASDATQRNQPQHF.

The chain links TRBV5-1 to TRBJ1-4; no firm D call. The CDR3 is 14 residues long. The germline gives CDR1 SGHRS, CDR2 YFSETQ. Trimming stripped 0 bases from V and 5 bases from J, with 8 bases between. CDR3 sequence: CASSLGQKNEKLFF. The CDR3 region has the DNA TGCGCCAGCAGCTTGGGGCAGAAAAATGAAAAACTGTTTTTT. The full variable domain, its missing parts supplied by reference TRBV5-1 and TRBJ1-4, is KAGVTQTPRYLIKTRGQQVTLSCSPISGHRSVSWYQQTPGQGLQFLFEYFSETQRNKGNFPGRFSGRQFSNSRSEMNVSTLELGDSALYLCASSLGQKNEKLFFGSGTQLSVL.

This chain connects TRBV30 to TRBJ2-5, with D possibly TRBD1 on 7 matching bases. The V end was cut by 3 bases, the J end by 2 bases, with 13 bases between. Germline CDR1 reads GTSNPN; CDR2 reads SVGIG (reference sequence). There are 14 residues in the CDR3. In DNA, the CDR3 is TGTGCCTGGAGGGAGGGACAGACTCAAGAGACCCAGTACTTC. Amino acids: CAWREGQTQETQYF.

This chain joins TRBV6-5 and TRBJ1-3; D is possibly TRBD1 (6 bases). Per germline, CDR1 MNHEY and CDR2 SVGAGI. CDR3 length: 16 residues. V lost 2 bases and J lost 3, with 14 bases in between. The CDR3 sequence is CASSYDTGFGGNTIYF. The CDR3 DNA sequence: TGTGCCAGCAGTTACGATACAGGGTTTGGTGGAAACACCATATATTTT.

This sequence joins TRBV7-9 and TRBJ2-1, with 10 nucleotides matching TRBD1. Trimming cost V 4 bases and J 8 bases; bases outside gene matches: 8. From germline, CDR1 is SEHNR and CDR2 FQNEAQ (reference sequence). CDR3 size: 15 residues. DNA of the CDR3: TGTGCCAGCAGCTCAGCGGGACAGGGGAGTTATGAGCAGTTCTTC. Protein sequence: CASSSAGQGSYEQFF.

This clone was recorded once. The V gene is TRBV6-4, the J gene TRBJ1-3; no firm D call. The CDR3 is 15 amino acids. Trimming took 6 bases from V and 0 from J, leaving 12 bases between them. Germline lookup yields CDR1 MRHNA and CDR2 SNTAGT. CDR3 sequence (DNA): TGTGCCAGCAGAGAGCAAGCGAGCTCTGGAAACACCATATATTTT. It codes for CASREQASSGNTIYF.

This rearrangement joins TRBV9 to TRBJ2-3, with a weak D call TRBD2 (6 bases). With 4 bases removed from V and 6 bases from J, the gap between germline ends came to 18 bases. Germline assignment: CDR1 SGDLS and CDR2 YYNGEE. The CDR3 length is 15 residues. The DNA for the CDR3 is TGTGCCAGCAGCCCCAGCGTATCTAGCGTCGATACGCAGTATTTT. Translating it yields CASSPSVSSVDTQYF. Variable domain in full (rest from reference TRBV9 and TRBJ2-3): DSGVTQTPKHLITATGQRVTLRCSPRSGDLSVYWYQQSLDQGLQFLIQYYNGEERAKGNILERFSAQQFPDLHSELNLSSLELGDSALYFCASSPSVSSVDTQYFGPGTRLTVL.

The V gene is TRBV19, the J gene TRBJ1-5; possible D gene TRBD1, 6 bases. The germline CDR1 and CDR2 sequences are LNHDA and SQIVND (reference sequence). V lost 5 bases, J lost 5 bases, and 13 bases lay in between. The CDR3 contains 14 residues. The CDR3 protein is CASSFSRGDQPQHF. The CDR3 DNA follows: TGTGCCAGTAGTTTCAGCAGGGGAGATCAGCCCCAGCATTTT.

The chain employs TRBV18 and TRBJ2-1; D remains ambiguous. V gave up 1 base and J gave up 9 bases, with 4 bases separating them. Per germline, CDR1 KGHSH and CDR2 LQKENI. This CDR3 spans 11 amino acids. The CDR3 sequence: CASSPQSEQFF. The CDR3 DNA is TGTGCCAGCTCACCACAGAGTGAGCAGTTCTTC.

The chain joins TRBV4-1 to TRBJ2-5, with 9 bases aligning to TRBD2. The CDR3 is 17 amino acids. In germline, CDR1 is MGHRA, CDR2 YSYEKL. The ends lost 4 bases at V and 1 base at J; junction bases unmatched: 10. The chain's CDR3 is CASSRLPGLALQETQYF. For the CDR3, the DNA is TGCGCCAGCAGCCGCTTACCGGGACTAGCACTCCAAGAGACCCAGTACTTC.

V usage is TRBV19 and J usage is TRBJ2-4, with D hard to call. Germline assignment: CDR1 LNHDA and CDR2 SQIVND (reference sequence). The CDR3 sequence is 15 residues long. With 4 bases removed from V and 0 bases from J, the gap between germline ends came to 10 bases. CDR3 nucleotide sequence: TGTGCCAGTAGTAGCCCCACTAAAGCCAAAAACATTCAGTACTTC. It encodes CASSSPTKAKNIQYF.